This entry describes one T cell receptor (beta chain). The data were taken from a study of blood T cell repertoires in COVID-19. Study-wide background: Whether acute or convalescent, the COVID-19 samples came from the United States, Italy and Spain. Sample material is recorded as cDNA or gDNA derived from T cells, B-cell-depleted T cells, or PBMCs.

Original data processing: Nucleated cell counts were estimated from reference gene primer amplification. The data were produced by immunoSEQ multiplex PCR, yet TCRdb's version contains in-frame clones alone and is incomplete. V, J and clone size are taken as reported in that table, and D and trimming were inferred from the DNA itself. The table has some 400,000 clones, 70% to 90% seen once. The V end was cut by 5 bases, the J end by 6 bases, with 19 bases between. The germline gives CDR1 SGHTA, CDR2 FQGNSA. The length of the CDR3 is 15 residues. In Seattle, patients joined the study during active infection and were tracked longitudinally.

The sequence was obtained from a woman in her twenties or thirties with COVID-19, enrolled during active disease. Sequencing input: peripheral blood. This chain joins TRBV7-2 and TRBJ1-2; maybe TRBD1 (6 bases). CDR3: CASSLAGSTGHGYTF. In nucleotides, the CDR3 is TGTGCCAGCAGCCTGGCTGGCTCCACAGGGCATGGCTACACCTTC. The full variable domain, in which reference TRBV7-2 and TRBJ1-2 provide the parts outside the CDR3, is GAGVSQSPSNKVTEKGKDVELRCDPISGHTALYWYRQSLGQGLEFLIYFQGNSAPDKSGLPSDRFSAERTGGSVSTLTIQRTQQEDSAVYLCASSLAGSTGHGYTFGSGTRLTVV.